Listed below are T cell receptor beta chains from one sample, sequenced in a study of T cell responses to AZD1222 COVID-19 vaccine. Sequencing was performed with immunoSEQ multiplex PCR; in TCRdb, only in-frame clones are kept and a portion is missing. The data show 120,000 to 150,000 clones, with about 93% seen just once and approximately 5.3% held by the top ten. Sequencing was performed on peripheral blood, taken on day 0 of AZD1222 vaccination. These receptors were collected from an adult in good health. Both conserved end residues are part of each CDR3. Fields, in order: D gene, clone size, J gene, V gene, CDR3 protein, CDR3 DNA. D genes are given only for firm matches. Size is stated for part of the rows, as once, few or many counts, or as a class when the clone is expanded.

TRBD2	NA	TRBJ2-2	TRBV5-1	CASSRLAASTGELFF	TGCGCCAGCAGCCGACTAGCGGCCTCCACCGGGGAGCTGTTTTTT
NA	NA	TRBJ2-1	TRBV21-1	CASSLRLAGYNEQFF	TGTGCCAGCAGCCTCCGTCTAGCGGGATACAATGAGCAGTTCTTC
TRBD1	NA	TRBJ2-3	TRBV5-1	CASTPTGGPTDTQYF	TGCGCCAGCACCCCGACAGGGGGCCCCACAGATACGCAGTATTTT
TRBD1	NA	TRBJ1-1	TRBV18	CASSLLDRDTEAFF	TGTGCCAGCTCACTCCTGGACAGGGACACTGAAGCTTTCTTT
NA	once	TRBJ1-2	TRBV18	CASSPGGAMYGYTF	TGTGCCAGCTCACCGGGGGGGGCCATGTATGGCTACACCTTC
NA	NA	TRBJ1-5	TRBV11-2	CASSLIGGGPQHF	TGTGCCAGCAGCTTAATCGGCGGTGGGCCCCAGCATTTT
NA	NA	TRBJ2-7	TRBV19	CASRPPGAYEQYF	TGTGCCAGTAGACCTCCGGGGGCCTACGAGCAGTACTTC
NA	NA	TRBJ1-2	TRBV6-6	CASSPTGYIGYTF	TGTGCCAGCAGTCCTACAGGGTACATTGGCTACACCTTC
NA	few	TRBJ2-1	TRBV3-1/TRBV3-2	CASSRRGVNNEQFF	TGTGCCAGCAGCCGTCGAGGGGTGAACAATGAGCAGTTCTTC
NA	NA	TRBJ2-5	TRBV19	CASGVGGIQETQYF	TGTGCCAGTGGGGTTGGCGGGATCCAAGAGACCCAGTACTTC
NA	NA	TRBJ2-3	TRBV5-5	CASSLAAVDTQYF	TGTGCCAGCAGCTTAGCAGCGGTAGATACGCAGTATTTT
TRBD2	NA	TRBJ2-7	TRBV7-9	CASSFGYLAGVPEQYF	TGTGCCAGCAGCTTCGGGTACCTAGCGGGAGTACCCGAGCAGTACTTC
NA	once	TRBJ2-2	TRBV27	CASSLSGNGMGELFF	TGTGCCAGCAGTTTATCAGGGAATGGGATGGGGGAGCTGTTTTTT
TRBD1	NA	TRBJ2-7	TRBV18	CASSPERDRGQYF	TGTGCCAGCTCGCCGGAAAGGGACAGGGGGCAGTACTTC
NA	once	TRBJ2-7	TRBV28	CASSDSYEQYF	TGTGCCAGCTCCGACTCGTACGAGCAGTACTTC
TRBD1	NA	TRBJ1-3	TRBV28	CASSEGTGTGNTIYF	TGTGCCAGCAGTGAAGGGACAGGGACTGGAAACACCATATATTTT
TRBD1	NA	TRBJ1-2	TRBV18	CASSPRGQGYGYTF	TGTGCCAGCTCACCAAGAGGACAGGGGTATGGCTACACCTTC
NA	NA	TRBJ2-3	TRBV6-2/TRBV6-3	CASSYRAGSTDTQYF	TGTGCCAGCAGTTACAGGGCAGGTAGCACAGATACGCAGTATTTT
NA	NA	TRBJ2-3	TRBV7-2	CASSLVGASTDTQYF	TGTGCCAGCAGCTTAGTAGGTGCGAGCACAGATACGCAGTATTTT
NA	few	TRBJ1-2	TRBV7-9	CASSLVGGPYTF	TGTGCCAGCAGCTTAGTGGGGGGTCCCTACACCTTC
NA	NA	TRBJ2-1	TRBV7-2	CASSLPIYNEQFF	TGTGCCAGCAGCTTGCCGATCTACAATGAGCAGTTCTTC
NA	NA	TRBJ1-6	TRBV19	CASSIDKGRYSPLHF	TGTGCCAGTAGTATAGACAAAGGGAGGTATTCACCCCTCCACTTT
NA	NA	TRBJ2-7	TRBV18	CASSPLRGFHEQYF	TGTGCCAGCTCACCACTACGGGGTTTCCACGAGCAGTACTTC
TRBD1	NA	TRBJ1-6	TRBV2	CASSDRGGYSPLHF	TGTGCCAGCAGTGACAGGGGGGGATATTCACCCCTCCACTTT
TRBD1	NA	TRBJ2-2	TRBV6-5	CASSWTGGVIGELFF	TGTGCCAGCAGTTGGACAGGGGGAGTAATCGGGGAGCTGTTTTTT
NA	NA	TRBJ1-5	TRBV7-9	CASSFGGVAGDQPQHF	TGTGCCAGCAGCTTTGGAGGGGTTGCGGGAGATCAGCCCCAGCATTTT
NA	NA	TRBJ1-3	TRBV28	CASSLPVQTGNTIYF	TGTGCCAGCAGTTTACCCGTGCAAACTGGAAACACCATATATTTT
NA	once	TRBJ1-5	TRBV9	CAPPYPGQWVWGLRCNQPQHF	TGTGCCCCGCCCTATCCGGGACAATGGGTCTGGGGTTTAAGGTGCAATCAGCCCCAGCATTTT
NA	NA	TRBJ2-3	TRBV6-5	CASRYTKMADTQYF	TGTGCCAGCAGGTACACGAAGATGGCAGATACGCAGTATTTT
NA	few	TRBJ2-3	TRBV6-2/TRBV6-3	CASSYGAEPTDTQYF	TGTGCCAGCAGTTACGGGGCCGAACCCACAGATACGCAGTATTTT
NA	NA	TRBJ2-2	TRBV19	CASSIFSGNTGELFF	TGTGCCAGTAGTATTTTTAGCGGGAACACCGGGGAGCTGTTTTTT
NA	NA	TRBJ1-2	TRBV27	CASMYRGGGASGGYTF	TGTGCCAGCATGTATAGGGGCGGAGGGGCTAGTGGTGGCTACACCTTC
NA	NA	TRBJ2-5	TRBV7-2	CASSRPPGETQYF	TGTGCCAGCAGCAGGCCCCCGGGGGAGACCCAGTACTTC
TRBD1	NA	TRBJ2-6	TRBV6-1	CASSESAGGISGANVLTF	TGTGCCAGCAGTGAAAGCGCAGGGGGTATTAGTGGGGCCAACGTCCTGACTTTC
TRBD1	NA	TRBJ1-5	TRBV6-5	CTSTAGGGQPQHF	TGTACCAGCACCGCAGGGGGCGGTCAGCCCCAGCATTTT
NA	NA	TRBJ1-5	TRBV6-1	CASSDGQPQHF	TGTGCCAGCAGTGATGGACAGCCCCAGCATTTT
NA	once	TRBJ1-2	TRBV3-1/TRBV3-2	CASSQVGQFYGYTF	TGTGCCAGCAGCCAGGTCGGACAGTTCTATGGCTACACCTTC
TRBD1	NA	TRBJ2-3	TRBV9	CASSVDRGADTQYF	TGTGCCAGCAGCGTAGACAGGGGGGCAGATACGCAGTATTTT
NA	NA	TRBJ2-3	TRBV4-1	CASSQEASPLHGDTQYF	TGCGCCAGCAGCCAAGAGGCTAGCCCCCTTCATGGGGATACGCAGTATTTT
NA	NA	TRBJ1-1	TRBV12-3/TRBV12-4	CASSPDTNTEAFF	TGTGCCAGCAGTCCGGACACGAACACTGAAGCTTTCTTT
TRBD2	NA	TRBJ2-3	TRBV25-1	CASSEYIGEREGTDTQYF	TGTGCCAGCAGTGAATATATAGGCGAGCGGGAGGGGACAGATACGCAGTATTTT
NA	NA	TRBJ1-6	TRBV6-1	CASSDGFSSYNSPLHF	TGTGCCAGCAGTGACGGGTTCAGCTCCTATAATTCACCCCTCCACTTT
NA	NA	TRBJ2-7	TRBV5-1	CASSLALDEQYF	TGCGCCAGCAGCTTGGCCCTGGACGAGCAGTACTTC
NA	NA	TRBJ2-2	TRBV5-4	CASTRRGTRTGELFF	TGTGCCAGCACCCGAAGGGGGACGCGAACCGGGGAGCTGTTTTTT
NA	once	TRBJ1-2	TRBV6-2/TRBV6-3	CASSYSRSSGGRGYTF	TGTGCCAGCAGTTACTCGCGTTCGTCGGGGGGCAGGGGCTACACCTTC
NA	NA	TRBJ2-1	TRBV7-2	CASSLYGSEQFF	TGTGCCAGCAGCTTATATGGTAGCGAGCAGTTCTTC
TRBD2	NA	TRBJ2-7	TRBV2	CASSGSGSRAYEQYF	TGTGCCAGCAGTGGAAGCGGGAGTCGAGCCTACGAGCAGTACTTC